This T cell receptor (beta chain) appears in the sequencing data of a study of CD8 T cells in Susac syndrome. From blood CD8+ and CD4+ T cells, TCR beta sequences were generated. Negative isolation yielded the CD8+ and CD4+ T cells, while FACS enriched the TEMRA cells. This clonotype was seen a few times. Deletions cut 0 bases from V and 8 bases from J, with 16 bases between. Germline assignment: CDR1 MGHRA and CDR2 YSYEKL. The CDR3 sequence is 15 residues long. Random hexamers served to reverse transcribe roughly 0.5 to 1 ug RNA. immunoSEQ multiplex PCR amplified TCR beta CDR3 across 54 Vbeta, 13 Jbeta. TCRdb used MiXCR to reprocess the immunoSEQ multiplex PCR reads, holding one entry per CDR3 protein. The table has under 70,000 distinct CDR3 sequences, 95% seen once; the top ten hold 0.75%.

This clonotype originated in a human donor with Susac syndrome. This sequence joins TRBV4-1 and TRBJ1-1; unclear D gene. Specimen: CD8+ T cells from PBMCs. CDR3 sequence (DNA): TGCGCCAGCAGCCAAGATCTCACGGACGGAGAAGAAGCTTTCTTT. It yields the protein CASSQDLTDGEEAFF.